This TCR beta chain was retrieved from a study of T cell changes during pregnancy in multiple sclerosis. Libraries were prepared by immunoSEQ multiplex PCR; TCRdb keeps only in-frame clonotypes and omits some of them. The sample holds 85,000 to 100,000 clones; 90% to 95% are singletons and the top ten take roughly 0.95%. This CDR3 has 12 amino acids. CDR1 SGHNT and CDR2 YYREEE come from the germline V gene (reference sequence). Trimming shortened V by 4 bases and J by 7 bases, and 9 bases separated the two germline ends. This clone appeared a single time. V and J are TRBV5-4 and TRBJ2-1; perhaps TRBD2 as D (6 bases). The clonotype was recovered from a female donor with multiple sclerosis, enrolled in a pregnancy study. The starting material was peripheral blood, obtained after pregnancy. CDR3 sequence (DNA): TGTGCCAGCAGCCGACTAGGTAATGAGCAGTTCTTC. Translation: CASSRLGNEQFF.